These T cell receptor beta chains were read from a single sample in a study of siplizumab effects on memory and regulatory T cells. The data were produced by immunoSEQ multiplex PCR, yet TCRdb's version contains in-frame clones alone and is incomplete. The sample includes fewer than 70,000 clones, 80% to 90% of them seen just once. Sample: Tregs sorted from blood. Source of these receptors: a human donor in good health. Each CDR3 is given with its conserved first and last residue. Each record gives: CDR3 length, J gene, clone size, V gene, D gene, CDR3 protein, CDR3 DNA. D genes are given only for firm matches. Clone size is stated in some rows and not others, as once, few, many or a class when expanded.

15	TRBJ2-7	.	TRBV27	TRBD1	CASSLSSGTGGKQYF	TGTGCCAGCAGTTTATCCTCCGGGACAGGGGGTAAGCAGTACTTC
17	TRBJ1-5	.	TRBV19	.	CASSIDLGGGVWQPQHF	TGTGCCAGTAGTATAGATCTTGGGGGGGGAGTATGGCAGCCCCAGCATTTT
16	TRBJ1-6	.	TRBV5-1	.	CASRGGLSSYNSPLHF	TGCGCCAGCAGAGGAGGGCTTAGCTCCTATAATTCACCCCTCCACTTT
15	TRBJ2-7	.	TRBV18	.	CASSPPGGSAYEQYF	TGTGCCAGCTCACCACCCGGGGGCTCGGCCTACGAGCAGTACTTC
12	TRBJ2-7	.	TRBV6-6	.	CAVKTGSYEQYF	TGTGCCGTTAAGACAGGTTCCTACGAGCAGTACTTC
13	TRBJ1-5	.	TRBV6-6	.	CASSPQGSQPQHF	TGTGCCAGCAGCCCCCAGGGATCTCAGCCCCAGCATTTT
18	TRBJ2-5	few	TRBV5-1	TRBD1	CASSPADRPDIFEETQYF	TGCGCCAGCAGCCCGGCGGACAGGCCCGATATTTTCGAGGAGACCCAGTACTTC
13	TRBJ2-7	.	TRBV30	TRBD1	CAWRQGERYEQYF	TGTGCCTGGAGACAGGGGGAAAGGTACGAGCAGTACTTC
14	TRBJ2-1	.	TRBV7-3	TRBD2	CASSLAGDYNEQFF	TGTGCCAGCAGCTTGGCGGGAGACTACAATGAGCAGTTCTTC
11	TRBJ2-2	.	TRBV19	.	CASSDWGELFF	TGTGCCAGTAGTGATTGGGGGGAGCTGTTTTTT
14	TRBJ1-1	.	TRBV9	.	CASSTWAANTEAFF	TGTGCCAGCAGCACGTGGGCGGCGAACACTGAAGCTTTCTTT
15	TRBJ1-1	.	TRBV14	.	CASSWTTGPDTEAFF	TGTGCCAGCAGCTGGACAACAGGGCCTGACACTGAAGCTTTCTTT
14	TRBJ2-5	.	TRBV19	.	CASTPGGLQETQYF	TGTGCCAGTACCCCTGGCGGGCTGCAAGAGACCCAGTACTTC
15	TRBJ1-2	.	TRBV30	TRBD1	CAWSDPGRGRFGYTF	TGTGCCTGGAGTGACCCCGGGAGGGGGCGCTTTGGCTACACCTTC
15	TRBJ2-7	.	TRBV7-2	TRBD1	CASSLASGGDYEQYF	TGTGCCAGCAGCTTAGCGTCAGGGGGCGATTACGAGCAGTACTTC
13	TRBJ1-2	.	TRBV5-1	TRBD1	CASSSGQGRGYTF	TGCGCCAGCAGCTCAGGACAGGGGAGAGGCTACACCTTC
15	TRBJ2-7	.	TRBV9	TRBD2	CASSALSGASYEQYF	TGTGCCAGCAGCGCCCTTAGCGGGGCATCCTACGAGCAGTACTTC
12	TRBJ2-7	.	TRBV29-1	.	CSVGHNSYEQYF	TGCAGCGTTGGCCATAACTCCTACGAGCAGTACTTC
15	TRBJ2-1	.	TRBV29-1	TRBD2	CSVEDRGGRKNEQFF	TGCAGCGTTGAAGACCGGGGCGGGAGGAAGAATGAGCAGTTCTTC
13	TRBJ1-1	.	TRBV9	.	CASSVIVNTEAFF	TGTGCCAGCAGCGTCATTGTGAACACTGAAGCTTTCTTT